This T cell receptor (beta chain) derives from a study of cytomegalovirus exposure and HLA in healthy donors. The donors were part of the validation cohort, which consisted of about 120 subjects and was separate from the first cohort of roughly 620 subjects. Study-wide findings and caveats: Generally TCR sequences proved uncommon, though certain public TCRs appeared in numerous donors.

The data were produced by immunoSEQ multiplex PCR, yet TCRdb's version contains in-frame clones alone and is incomplete. The sample yields around 250,000 clones, about 90% seen once. Regarding this clone: Its antigen remains unknown.

The germline CDR1 and CDR2 sequences are LNHDA and SQIVND (reference sequence). CDR3 length: 17 residues. V was shortened by 5 bases and J by 8 bases, with 24 bases between the two germline ends. The sequence was collected from a woman aged 25 to 39 in good health and CMV-seronegative. The rearrangement uses TRBV19 and TRBJ1-4; D is ambiguous. The material sequenced was PBMCs. The CDR3 sequence: CASSPHFSGREGEKLFF. The CDR3 region has the DNA TGTGCCAGTAGTCCTCACTTTTCCGGACGGGAAGGGGAAAAACTGTTTTTT.